This T cell receptor beta chain stems from a study of blood T cells in healthy people across ages. Study results and limitations: Changes seen in expanded clonotypes were possibly confounded by donor CMV status left unknown. A roughly linear age-dependent decrease characterized TCR beta diversity per million T cells. Since the PBMCs were unsorted, naive and antigen-experienced cells could not be conclusively compared. Diversity was higher, and naive CD4+ cells more numerous, in long-lived donors than in aged donors.

Then a second PCR, running about 6 to 12 cycles, was carried out with a sample-barcoded 5' primer and a J-beta primer mix. One entry per CDR3 protein, called by TCRdb with MiXCR from the 5' RACE reads. This table holds about 680,000 distinct CDR3 sequences, around 45% found once. For this clonotype: As yet, its antigen is unknown.

The source is a woman between 55 and 75 years old in good health. Input material: blood.

DNA of the CDR3: TGCAGTGCCCAGGACAGCCTCAATGAGCAGTTCTTC. Translating it yields CSAQDSLNEQFF. The chain recombines TRBV20-1 with TRBJ2-1; the D gene is possibly TRBD1 (6 bases). The ends were cut back, 6 bases at V and 6 bases at J, with 12 bases in the middle. Germline CDR1 reads DFQATT; CDR2 reads SNEGSKA (reference sequence). CDR3 length equals 12 residues.